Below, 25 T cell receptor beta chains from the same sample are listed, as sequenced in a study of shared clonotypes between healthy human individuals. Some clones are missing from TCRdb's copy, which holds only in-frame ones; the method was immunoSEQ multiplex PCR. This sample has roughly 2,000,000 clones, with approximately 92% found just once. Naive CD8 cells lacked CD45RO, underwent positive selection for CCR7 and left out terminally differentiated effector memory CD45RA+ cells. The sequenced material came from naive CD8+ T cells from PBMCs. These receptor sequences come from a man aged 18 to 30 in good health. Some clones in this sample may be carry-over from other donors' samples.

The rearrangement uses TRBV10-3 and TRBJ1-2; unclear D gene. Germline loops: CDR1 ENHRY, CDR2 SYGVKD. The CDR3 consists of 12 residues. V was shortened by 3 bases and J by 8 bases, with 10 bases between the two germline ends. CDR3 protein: CAISDGREGYTF. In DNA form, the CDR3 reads TGTGCCATCAGTGACGGGAGGGAAGGCTACACCTTC.

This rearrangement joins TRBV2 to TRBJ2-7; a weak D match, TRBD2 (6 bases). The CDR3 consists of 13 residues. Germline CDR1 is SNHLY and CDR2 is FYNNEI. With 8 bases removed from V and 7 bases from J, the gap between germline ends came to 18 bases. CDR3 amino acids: CASLKGREGEQYF. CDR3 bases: TGTGCCAGCCTCAAGGGGCGGGAAGGTGAGCAGTACTTC.

The CDR3 loop is CASSQGRGRAGANVLTF. Here the CDR3 DNA reads TGCGCCAGCAGCCAGGGACGAGGTAGAGCTGGGGCCAACGTCCTGACTTTC. The chain recombines TRBV4-3 with TRBJ2-6, with D possibly called TRBD1 or TRBD2 (5 bases each). The ends were cut back, 3 bases at V and 2 bases at J, with 14 bases in the middle. CDR3 length: 17 residues. The germline V gene encodes CDR1 LGHNA and CDR2 YSLEER.

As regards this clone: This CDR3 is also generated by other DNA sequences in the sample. The CDR3 DNA sequence: TGTGCCAGCAGACGCGACAGTACCTACGAGCAGTACTTC. Its translation: CASRRDSTYEQYF. This sequence joins TRBV7-9 and TRBJ2-7; weak D call: TRBD1 (5 bases). There are 13 residues in the CDR3. Trimming pared 6 bases from V and 2 bases from J, leaving 11 bases between. CDR1 is SEHNR, CDR2 FQNEAQ, per germline (reference sequence).

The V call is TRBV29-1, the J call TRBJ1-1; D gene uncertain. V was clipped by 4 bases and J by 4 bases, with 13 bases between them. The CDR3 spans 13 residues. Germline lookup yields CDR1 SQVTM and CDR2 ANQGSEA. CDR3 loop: CSVVTATVTEAFF. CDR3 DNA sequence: TGCAGCGTTGTTACGGCGACTGTCACTGAAGCTTTCTTT. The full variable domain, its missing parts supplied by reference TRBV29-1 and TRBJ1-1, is SAVISQKPSRDICQRGTSLTIQCQVDSQVTMMFWYRQQPGQSLTLIATANQGSEATYESGFVIDKFPISRPNLTFSTLTVSNMSPEDSSIYLCSVVTATVTEAFFGQGTRLTVV.

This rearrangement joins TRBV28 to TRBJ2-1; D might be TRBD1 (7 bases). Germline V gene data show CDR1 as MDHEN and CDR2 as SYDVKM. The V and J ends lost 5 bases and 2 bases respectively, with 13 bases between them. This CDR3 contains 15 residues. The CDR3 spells CASSAGTAPYNEQFF. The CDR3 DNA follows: TGTGCCAGCAGTGCGGGGACAGCTCCCTACAATGAGCAGTTCTTC.

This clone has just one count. The CDR3 protein is CASSFLVESSYNEQFF. In nucleotides, the CDR3 is TGTGCCAGCAGTTTCCTCGTGGAGAGCTCCTACAATGAGCAGTTCTTC. The V gene is TRBV28, the J gene TRBJ2-1; D gene ambiguous. This CDR3 is 16 amino acids long. V lost 3 bases and J 0 bases, leaving 12 bases between the germline ends. Germline loops: CDR1 MDHEN, CDR2 SYDVKM.

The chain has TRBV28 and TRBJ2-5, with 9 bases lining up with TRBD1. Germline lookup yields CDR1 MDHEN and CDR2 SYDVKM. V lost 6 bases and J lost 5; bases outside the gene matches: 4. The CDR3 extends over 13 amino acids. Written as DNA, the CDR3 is TGTGCCAGCAGGTACAGGGGGCCGGAGACCCAGTACTTC. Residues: CASRYRGPETQYF.

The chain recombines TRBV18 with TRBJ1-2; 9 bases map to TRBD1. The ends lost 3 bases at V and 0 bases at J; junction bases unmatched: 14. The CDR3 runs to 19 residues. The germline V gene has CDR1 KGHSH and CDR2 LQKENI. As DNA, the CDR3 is TGTGCCAGCTCACCCATTGATAGGACAGGGGATGTTCCTAACTATGGCTACACCTTC. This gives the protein CASSPIDRTGDVPNYGYTF.

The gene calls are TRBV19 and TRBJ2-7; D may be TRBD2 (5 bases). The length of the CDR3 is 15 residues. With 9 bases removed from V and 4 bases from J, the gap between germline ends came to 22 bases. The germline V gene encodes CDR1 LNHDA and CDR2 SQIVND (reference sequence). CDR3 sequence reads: CASGVTTSGSYEQYF. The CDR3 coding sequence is TGTGCCAGCGGAGTAACAACTAGTGGGTCTTACGAGCAGTACTTC.

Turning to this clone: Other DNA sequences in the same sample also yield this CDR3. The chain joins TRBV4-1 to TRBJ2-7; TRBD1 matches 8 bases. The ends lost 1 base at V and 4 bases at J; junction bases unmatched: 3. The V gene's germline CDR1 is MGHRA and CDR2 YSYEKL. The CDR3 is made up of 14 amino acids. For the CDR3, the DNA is TGCGCCAGCAGCCAAGGGCAGGGGGCTTACGAGCAGTACTTC. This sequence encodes CASSQGQGAYEQYF.

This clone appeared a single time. The CDR3 region is CASSRGVTGSLYEQYF. Written as DNA, the CDR3 is TGTGCCAGCAGCCGAGGGGTAACTGGGTCCCTCTACGAGCAGTACTTC. V is TRBV9 and J is TRBJ2-7; possibly TRBD1 or TRBD2 for D (5 bases each). Germline V gives CDR1 SGDLS, CDR2 YYNGEE. The CDR3 extends over 16 amino acids. V gave up 4 bases and J gave up 3 bases, with 20 bases separating them.

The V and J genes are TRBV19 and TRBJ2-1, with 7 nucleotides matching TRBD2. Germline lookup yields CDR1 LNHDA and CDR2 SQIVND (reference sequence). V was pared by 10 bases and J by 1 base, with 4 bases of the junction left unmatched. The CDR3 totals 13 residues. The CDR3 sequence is CATQRDSYNEQFF. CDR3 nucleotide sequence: TGTGCCACTCAGCGGGATTCCTACAATGAGCAGTTCTTC.

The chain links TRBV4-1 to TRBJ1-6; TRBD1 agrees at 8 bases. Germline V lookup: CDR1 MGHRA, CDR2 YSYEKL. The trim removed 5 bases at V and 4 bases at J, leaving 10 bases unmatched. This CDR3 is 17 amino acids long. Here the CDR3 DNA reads TGCGCCAGCAGCGGAATCGGGGGGACAGGTTATAATTCACCCCTCCACTTT. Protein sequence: CASSGIGGTGYNSPLHF.

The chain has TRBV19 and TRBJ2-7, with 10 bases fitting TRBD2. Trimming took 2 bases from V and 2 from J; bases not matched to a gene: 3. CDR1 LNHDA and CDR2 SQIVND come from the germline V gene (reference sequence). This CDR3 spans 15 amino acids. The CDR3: CASSIWLAGAYEQYF. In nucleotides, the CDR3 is TGTGCCAGTAGTATATGGCTAGCGGGAGCCTACGAGCAGTACTTC.

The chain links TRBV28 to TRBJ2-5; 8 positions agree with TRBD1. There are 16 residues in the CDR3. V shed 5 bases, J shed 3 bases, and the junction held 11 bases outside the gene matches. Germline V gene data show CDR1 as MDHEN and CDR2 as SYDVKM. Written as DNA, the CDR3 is TGTGCCAGCAGTCACACTGACAGGGGACGCAAAGAGACCCAGTACTTC. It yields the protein CASSHTDRGRKETQYF.

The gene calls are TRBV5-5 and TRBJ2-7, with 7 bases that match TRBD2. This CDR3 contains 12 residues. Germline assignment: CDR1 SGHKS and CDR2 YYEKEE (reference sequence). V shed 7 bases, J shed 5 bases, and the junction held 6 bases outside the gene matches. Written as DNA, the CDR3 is TGTGCCAGCGTTAGCGGGCTGGACGAGCAGTACTTC. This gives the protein CASVSGLDEQYF.

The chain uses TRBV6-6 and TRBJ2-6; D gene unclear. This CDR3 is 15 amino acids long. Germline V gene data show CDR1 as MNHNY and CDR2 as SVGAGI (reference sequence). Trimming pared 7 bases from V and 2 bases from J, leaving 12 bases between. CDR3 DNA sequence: TGTGCCAGCAAGGGCTCATCGCCTGGGGCCAACGTCCTGACTTTC. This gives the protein CASKGSSPGANVLTF.

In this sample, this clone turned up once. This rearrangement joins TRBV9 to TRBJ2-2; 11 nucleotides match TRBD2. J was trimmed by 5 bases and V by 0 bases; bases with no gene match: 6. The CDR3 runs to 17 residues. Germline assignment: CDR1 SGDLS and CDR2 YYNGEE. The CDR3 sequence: CASSVDSGRAWTGELFF. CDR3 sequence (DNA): TGTGCCAGCAGCGTAGATAGCGGGAGGGCCTGGACCGGGGAGCTGTTTTTT.

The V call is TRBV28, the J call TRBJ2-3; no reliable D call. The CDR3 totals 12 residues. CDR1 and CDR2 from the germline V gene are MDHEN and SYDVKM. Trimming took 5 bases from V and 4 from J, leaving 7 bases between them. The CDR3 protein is CASSPYADTQYF. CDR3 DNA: TGTGCCAGCAGTCCCTACGCAGATACGCAGTATTTT.

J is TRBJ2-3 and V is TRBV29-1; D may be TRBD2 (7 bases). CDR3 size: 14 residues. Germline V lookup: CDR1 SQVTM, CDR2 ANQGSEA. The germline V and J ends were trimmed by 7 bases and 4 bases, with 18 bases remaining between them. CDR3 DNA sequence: TGCAGCGCCTGGAGGGGGAGGGCCGCAGATACGCAGTATTTT. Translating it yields CSAWRGRAADTQYF.

The CDR3 reads CASSSTSEYSYEQYF. CDR3 bases: TGTGCCAGCAGCTCCACTAGCGAGTACTCCTACGAGCAGTACTTC. The chain uses TRBV11-2 and TRBJ2-7; 7 bases map to TRBD2. V lost 4 bases, J lost 0 bases, and 6 bases stayed unmatched. The CDR3 sequence is 15 residues long. Germline-derived CDR1 and CDR2 are SGHAT and FQNNGV. The variable domain in full, completed from reference TRBV11-2 and TRBJ2-7, reads EAGVAQSPRYKIIEKRQSVAFWCNPISGHATLYWYQQILGQGPKLLIQFQNNGVVDDSQLPKDRFSAERLKGVDSTLKIQPAKLEDSAVYLCASSSTSEYSYEQYFGPGTRLTVT.

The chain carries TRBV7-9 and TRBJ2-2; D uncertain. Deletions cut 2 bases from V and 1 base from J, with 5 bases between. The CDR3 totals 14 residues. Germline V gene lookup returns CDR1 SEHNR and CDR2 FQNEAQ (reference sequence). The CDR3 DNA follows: TGTGCCAGCAGCTTATCCGTGAACACCGGGGAGCTGTTTTTT. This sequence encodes CASSLSVNTGELFF.

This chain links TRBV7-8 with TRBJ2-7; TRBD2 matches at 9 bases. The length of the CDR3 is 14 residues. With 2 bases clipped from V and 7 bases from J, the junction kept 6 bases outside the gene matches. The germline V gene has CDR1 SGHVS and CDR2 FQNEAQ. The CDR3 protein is CASSLNAGGREQYF. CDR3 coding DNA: TGTGCCAGCAGCTTAAATGCGGGAGGGCGGGAGCAGTACTTC.

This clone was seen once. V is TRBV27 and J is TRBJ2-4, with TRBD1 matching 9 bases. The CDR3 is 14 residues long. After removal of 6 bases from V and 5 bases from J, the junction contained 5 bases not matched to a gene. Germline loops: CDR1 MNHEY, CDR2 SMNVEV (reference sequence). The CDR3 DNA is TGTGCCAGCAGACCGGGACAGGGCCAAAACATTCAGTACTTC. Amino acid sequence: CASRPGQGQNIQYF.